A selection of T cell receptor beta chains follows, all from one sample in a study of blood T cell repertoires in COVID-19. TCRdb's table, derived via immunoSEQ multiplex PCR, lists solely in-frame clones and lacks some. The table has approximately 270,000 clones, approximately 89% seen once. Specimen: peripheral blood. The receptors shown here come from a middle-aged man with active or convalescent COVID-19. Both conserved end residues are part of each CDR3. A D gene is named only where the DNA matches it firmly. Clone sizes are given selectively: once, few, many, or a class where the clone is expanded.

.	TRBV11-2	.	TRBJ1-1	TGTGCCAGCAGCCCCAGCGAGGGTCTCGAAGCTTTCTTT	CASSPSEGLEAFF
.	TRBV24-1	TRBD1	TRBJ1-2	TGTGCCACCAGTGACTCCTCCCGGGACAGGGTGGAGTACTATGGCTACACCTTC	CATSDSSRDRVEYYGYTF
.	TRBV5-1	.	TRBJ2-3	TGCGCCAGCAGCTTTACCTCCGGGGTCCCCACAGATACGCAGTATTTT	CASSFTSGVPTDTQYF
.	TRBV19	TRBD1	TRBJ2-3	TGTGCCAGTAGTATGCCGGGACAGGGGGCTTATACGCAGTATTTT	CASSMPGQGAYTQYF
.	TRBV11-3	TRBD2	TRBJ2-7	TGTGCCAGCAGCCCGGGAACGGGAGGCGAGCAGTACTTC	CASSPGTGGEQYF
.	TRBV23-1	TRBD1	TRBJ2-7	TGCGCCAGCAGTCAATTGCAAACTCAAACGGGACAGGGATTCTACGAGCAGTACTTC	CASSQLQTQTGQGFYEQYF
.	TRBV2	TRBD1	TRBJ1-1	TGTGCCAGCAGTGCCGGACAGGCCGCGCAAGCTTTCTTT	CASSAGQAAQAFF
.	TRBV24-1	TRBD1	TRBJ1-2	TGTGCCACCAGTGACCGTGGACAGGGAGGTGGCTACACCTTC	CATSDRGQGGGYTF
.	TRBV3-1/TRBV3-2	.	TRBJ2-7	TGTGCCAGCAGCCAAGAGTTGGGGGCTGTCGACGAGCAGTACTTC	CASSQELGAVDEQYF
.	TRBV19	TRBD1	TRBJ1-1	TGTGCCAGTAGGACCGGACAGGGCGTAGGAGATGAAGCTTTCTTT	CASRTGQGVGDEAFF
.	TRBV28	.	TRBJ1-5	TGTGCCAGCAGTTGGGGGGGCAATCAGCCCCAGCATTTT	CASSWGGNQPQHF
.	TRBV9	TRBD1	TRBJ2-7	TGTGCCAGCAGCCCGCCTTCCGGACAGGGTGGTACCTACGAGCAGTACTTC	CASSPPSGQGGTYEQYF
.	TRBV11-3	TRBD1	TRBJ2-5	TGTGCCAGCAGCCTAACCCTTACAGGGGGCCAAGAGACCCAGTACTTC	CASSLTLTGGQETQYF
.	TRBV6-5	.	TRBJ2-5	TGTGCCAGCAGGTGGACAGACCTCCAAGAGACCCAGTACTTC	CASRWTDLQETQYF
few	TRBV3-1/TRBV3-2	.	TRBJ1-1	TGTGCCAGCAGCCAAGATCTAGGGAACACTGAAGCTTTCTTT	CASSQDLGNTEAFF
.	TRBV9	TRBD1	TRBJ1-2	TGTGCCAGCACCAAGGGGGGGACAGGGTTTTCTGGCTACACCTTC	CASTKGGTGFSGYTF
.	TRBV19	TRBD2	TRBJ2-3	TGTGCCAGTAGTCCCAGGTTTGGGACTAGCGGGGTAGATACGCAGTATTTT	CASSPRFGTSGVDTQYF
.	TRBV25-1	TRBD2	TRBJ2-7	TGTGCCAGCAGTGACGGGACTAGCGGGAGAGGCTCCTACGAGCAGTACTTC	CASSDGTSGRGSYEQYF
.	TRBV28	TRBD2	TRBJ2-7	TGTGCCAGCCGGCGGGGGGGGGCGCTATACGAGCAGTACTTC	CASRRGGALYEQYF
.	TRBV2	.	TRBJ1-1	TGTGCCAGCCCCGCGGGGAACACTGAAGCTTTCTTT	CASPAGNTEAFF
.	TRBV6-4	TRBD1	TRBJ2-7	TGTGCCAGCAGCCGCAGACAGGGGGCCAACGAGCAGTACTTC	CASSRRQGANEQYF
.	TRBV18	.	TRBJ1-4	TGTGCCAGCTCACGGTCCCGGGAGACACTGGCTGAAAAACTGTTTTTT	CASSRSRETLAEKLFF
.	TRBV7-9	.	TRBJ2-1	TGTGCCAGCAGCTTCATTAGCGGTTCAGGTGAGCAGTTCTTC	CASSFISGSGEQFF
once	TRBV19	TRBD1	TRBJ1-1	TGTGCCAGTAGTACCCCCCCTGGAGGGGGCGGATTCACTGAAGCTTTCTTT	CASSTPPGGGGFTEAFF
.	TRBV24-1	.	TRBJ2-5	TGTGCCACCAGTCAAAGCGGAGGGACCCAGTACTTC	CATSQSGGTQYF
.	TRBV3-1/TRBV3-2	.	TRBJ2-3	TGTGCCAGCAGCCAAGAGGCGGCTAGCACAGATACGCAGTATTTT	CASSQEAASTDTQYF
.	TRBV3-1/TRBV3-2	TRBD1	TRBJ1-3	TGTGCCAGCAGCCGGACAGGCGGAAACACCATATATTTT	CASSRTGGNTIYF
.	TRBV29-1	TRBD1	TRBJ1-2	TGCAGCATTATTACAGGGGGAAACTATGGCTACACCTTC	CSIITGGNYGYTF
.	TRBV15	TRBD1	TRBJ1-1	TGTGCCACCAGCACATACGACAGGGCAAACACTGAAGCTTTCTTT	CATSTYDRANTEAFF